This T cell receptor (beta chain) was recorded in a study of blood T cell repertoires in COVID-19 (dated by TCRdb to between 2020 and 2021). As for the study more broadly: Collaborator samples came from the United States, Italy and Spain and covered acute and convalescent phases of COVID-19. The material from the prospective study consisted of cDNA or gDNA derived from T cells, B-cell-depleted T cells, or PBMCs. Deeply sampled blood TCRbeta repertoires from subjects exposed to, actively infected with, or recovered from COVID-19 were included in the dataset. The repertoires were released in a freely available public database meant as a resource for research on the immune response to SARS-CoV-2. Samples came from the ongoing ImmuneRACE study (first 160 participants) plus 1,254 subjects from 6 global collaborators. Nearly every sample came with metadata listing a de-identified subject ID, COVID-19 status, age in years and sex. HLA class I and class II types, where available, came from metadata supplied by the sample provider rather than from assay-based typing. What the work shows at the level of the full study, not this receptor alone: The quantity of clinical and demographic metadata differed by source and by participant and was supplied without curation.

Remarks on this clone: Its cognate antigen has yet to be identified. Base quality data are lacking; no much larger clone is found one base away.

TCRbeta CDR3 regions were amplified from genomic DNA by means of the immunoSEQ Assay, a bias-controlled multiplex PCR. As for the original processing: The number of nucleated cells in each sample was estimated from the amplification of reference gene primers within the assay. To quantify the absolute abundance of each unique TCRbeta CDR3 rearrangement, sequence reads were collapsed and filtered. Productive Simpson clonality was computed per sample as the square root of Simpson's diversity index over productive rearrangements. The table comes from immuneACCESS by way of TCRdb, which keeps in-frame sequences with V and J called. Part of the clones is missing from these tables; in studies checked, under half for an unresolved V gene and the rest for unknown reasons. V and J calls and clone size come straight from that table; D and trimming were deduced from the DNA. In this sample the table shows 210,000 or so clones, 89% of which occur a single time. Jointly, the top ten make up around 4.8% of the sample.

Collaborating institutions collected whole blood in K2EDTA tubes following their own protocols. Collaborator samples were shipped for TCRbeta analysis as frozen whole blood, isolated PBMCs, or DNA extracted from either sample type. In the germline V gene, CDR1 corresponds to SNHLY and CDR2 to FYNNEI. Measured from the cysteine to the phenylalanine, the CDR3 is 15 residues long. The DNA shown is the 45-base CDR3, in frame from base 1. V lost 8 bases and J lost 4 bases, and the count of bases not matched to a germline gene is 9. The receptor comes from a woman aged 40-49 years with acute or convalescent COVID-19. This receptor chain uses TRBV2 and TRBJ2-3, with 10 central nucleotides matching TRBD2. Sequencing used peripheral blood. The CDR3 has the sequence CASGRLAGAADTQYF. The sequence in DNA is TGTGCCAGCGGAAGACTAGCGGGCGCGGCAGATACGCAGTATTTT.